Described below is a single T cell receptor beta chain sequence and its context. Its target antigen remains unknown. Sequencing was carried out with a NextSeq 550. The Human TCR Profiling Kit (MiLaboratory) was used to prepare UMI-labeled 5' RACE TRB cDNA libraries. The full amount of extracted RNA was used for cDNA synthesis, and the full amount of resulting cDNA was used for PCR amplification. Libraries were prepared in parallel using an identical number of PCR cycles. In the authors' own workflow: With a requirement of at least two reads per UMI, MIGEC and MiXCR extracted about 50,000 +/- 10,000 unique UMI-labeled TRB cDNA molecules per library. On average, approximately 40,000 +/- 10,000 functional in-frame TRB CDR3 nucleotide clonotypes lacking stop codons were found per library. Diversity metrics, including normalized Shannon-Wiener and Chao1, were computed in VDJtools after downsampling to 5000 UMI-labeled TRB molecules per sample. For the central five CDR3 residues, VDJtools calculated physicochemical properties weighted by clonotype size, namely interaction energy, strength, volume and Kidera factor 4. Each entry corresponds to one CDR3 protein sequence from reads that TCRdb reprocessed, and DNA is not given. V and J calls and clone size were set by TCRdb, not the authors. The sample's table lists a count of about 51,000 distinct CDR3 sequences. The top ten clones comprise around 0.51% of the sample.

For each CD8+ T cell subset, flow sorting was done in triplicate, and 300,000 to 350,000 cells per subset went directly into RLT lysis buffer. To exclude memory contaminants, naive CD8+ T cells were stringently defined as CD45RO-CCR7+CD27+CD95-. Using standard density gradient centrifugation, peripheral blood mononuclear cells were isolated from buffy coats. Naive CXCR3-negative and CXCR3-positive CD8+ T cells were flow-sorted using a FACSAria III. Total RNA was extracted from sorted cells with an RNeasy Mini Kit. The data stem from a study of CXCR3-negative and CXCR3-positive naive CD8 T cells (dated by TCRdb to between 2018 and 2021). Context from the whole study: In total, approximately 150 million TRB reads were obtained, corresponding to roughly 1.5 +/- 0.3 million reads per library. For the TRBV-TRBJ cluster analysis, the naive subsets came from roughly 5 donors, while the memory cells came from 3 donors. The diversity and physicochemical repertoire analyses included more than nine donors pooled from two independent experiments.

The CDR3 numbers 14 residues from cysteine through phenylalanine. The record lacks a DNA sequence. Taken from the germline V gene, the CDR1 and CDR2 loops are SGHDN and FVKESK. Points the paper makes about the study in general: Because surface CD5, which is linked to self-reactivity in mice, was comparable between the naive subsets, TCR interaction strength was also inferred from the physicochemical properties of TRB CDR3s. Freshly isolated PBMCs were used for most assays because CXCR3 expression went down partially after cryopreservation. Comparably high repertoire diversity was found in both naive subsets, whereas much lower repertoire diversity was found in memory CD8+ T cells. Within the same donor, TRBV-TRBJ usage looked similar between naive CXCR3-negative and CXCR3-positive cells, but memory cells had distinct patterns. Compared with CXCR3-negative naive cells, CXCR3-positive naive cells had TRB CDR3s with higher hydrophobicity (lower Kidera factor 4), lower energy, and higher strength and volume indices.

The chain uses TRBV14 and TRBJ2-3. Source material: naive CXCR3+ CD8+ T cells from blood. This specimen's cell subset or site label, interpreted: CD45RO-CCR7+CD27+CD95- naive CD8+ T cells expressing CXCR3 (TNR3+). The receptor was derived from a human donor in good health. Some clones in this sample may be carry-over from other donors' samples. The CDR3 is CASSQFGGTDTQYF.